The 23 T cell receptor beta chains below come from one sample, sequenced in a study of T cell repertoires in cytomegalovirus infection. These receptors have no known antigen. TCRdb itself ran the reads through MiXCR, one entry per CDR3 protein. The data show a few hundred thousand distinct CDR3 sequences, about 40% seen once. The specimen was cultured PBMCs, collected from culture after CMV antigen stimulation. The receptors derive from a human donor in good health (CMV status not recorded). Some clones in this sample may be carry-over from other donors' samples.

V and J are TRBV4-3 and TRBJ2-1, with D tentatively TRBD1 (5 bases). The CDR3 is 15 amino acids. V lost 4 bases and J 4 bases, leaving 14 bases between the germline ends. Germline V gene data show CDR1 as LGHNA and CDR2 as YSLEER. The CDR3 nucleotides are TGCGCCAGCAGCCCAGACAGAACCAATTACAATGAGCAGTTCTTC. This translates into CASSPDRTNYNEQFF.

This clonotype was detected a few times. The chain couples TRBV7-2 to TRBJ2-2; D may be TRBD2 (7 bases). V lost 6 bases to trimming and J lost 6 bases, with 20 bases between them. Germline V gene data show CDR1 as SGHTA and CDR2 as FQGNSA. There are 16 residues in the CDR3. Here the CDR3 DNA reads TGTGCCAGCAGTCTGGGTGGGGGGGGGGCCTCCGGGGAGCTGTTTTTT. Translating gives CASSLGGGGASGELFF.

J is TRBJ1-5 and V is TRBV19, with D possibly being TRBD1 (6 bases). The germline CDR1 and CDR2 sequences are LNHDA and SQIVND (reference sequence). Trimming pared 3 bases from V and 2 bases from J, leaving 11 bases between. There are 15 residues in the CDR3. CDR3 residues: CASSISQGGNQPQHF. CDR3 bases: TGTGCCAGTAGTATTTCACAGGGTGGCAATCAGCCCCAGCATTTT.

This chain links TRBV28 with TRBJ1-6, with 10 nucleotides matching TRBD1. Germline V gene data show CDR1 as MDHEN and CDR2 as SYDVKM. The CDR3 sequence is 14 residues long. With 10 bases clipped from V and 12 bases from J, the junction kept 12 bases outside the gene matches. In DNA form, the CDR3 reads TGTGCCACCGGGGCGGGGACAGGGGATTTACCCCTCCACTTT. It yields the protein CATGAGTGDLPLHF.

This clonotype was seen more than once but under ten times. The chain employs TRBV9 and TRBJ1-1, with no clear D. Trimming removed 6 bases at V and 5 bases at J, with 8 bases between. This CDR3 has 11 residues. From germline, CDR1 is SGDLS and CDR2 YYNGEE. The DNA for the CDR3 is TGTGCCAGCACGTCGAGGACTGAAGCTTTCTTT. This translates into CASTSRTEAFF.

The chain recombines TRBV27 with TRBJ2-3, with TRBD1 identical over 9 bases. The CDR3 is made up of 15 amino acids. V lost 2 bases, J lost 5 bases, and 5 bases stayed unmatched. The germline V gene has CDR1 MNHEY and CDR2 SMNVEV (reference sequence). CDR3 in DNA: TGTGCCAGCAGTTTAAGGACAGGGGAGAGAGATACGCAGTATTTT. As protein: CASSLRTGERDTQYF.

The chain is built from TRBV12-3 or TRBV12-4 and TRBJ2-7; a possible D gene is TRBD2 (5 bases). V lost 3 bases and J lost 6, with 12 bases in between. The CDR3 runs 13 residues. The CDR3: CASSLGLAVEQYF. In nucleotides, the CDR3 is TGTGCCAGCAGTTTGGGCCTAGCAGTCGAGCAGTACTTC.

This sequence joins TRBV7-4 and TRBJ1-5; no clear D. Trimming left V 1 base short and J 9 bases short, with 7 bases between. Germline loops: CDR1 SGHVT, CDR2 SQSDAQ. The CDR3 spans 12 residues. CDR3 loop: CASSLDVGPQHF. The CDR3 coding sequence is TGTGCCAGCAGCTTAGACGTGGGGCCCCAGCATTTT.

This clonotype was detected only a few times. The chain employs TRBV28 and TRBJ1-5; tentatively, D is TRBD1 (5 bases). The germline V gene has CDR1 MDHEN and CDR2 SYDVKM. V lost 7 bases, J lost 5 bases, and 12 bases lay in between. There are 13 residues in the CDR3. CDR3 sequence reads: CASTWSRDQPQHF. CDR3 coding DNA: TGTGCCAGCACCTGGAGCAGGGATCAGCCCCAGCATTTT. The variable domain in full, completed from reference TRBV28 and TRBJ1-5, reads DVKVTQSSRYLVKRTGEKVFLECVQDMDHENMFWYRQDPGLGLRLIYFSYDVKMKEKGDIPEGYSVSREKKERFSLILESASTNQTSMYLCASTWSRDQPQHFGDGTRLSIL.

This clonotype was found a few times. This rearrangement joins TRBV12-3 or TRBV12-4 to TRBJ2-5, with no clear D. Trimming shortened V by 8 bases and J by 2 bases, and 12 bases separated the two germline ends. The CDR3 length is 13 residues. For the CDR3, the DNA is TGTGCCAGCTTACGGCGAAATCAAGAGACCCAGTACTTC. Its protein is CASLRRNQETQYF.

The rearrangement links TRBV2 to TRBJ2-7; D is ambiguous. The CDR3 covers 14 residues. Germline CDR1 and CDR2: SNHLY and FYNNEI. The V end was cut by 1 base, the J end by 0 bases, with 7 bases between. The CDR3 reads CASSEVDRSYEQYF. DNA of the CDR3: TGTGCCAGCAGTGAAGTGGACCGCTCCTACGAGCAGTACTTC.

The rearrangement uses TRBV7-2 and TRBJ2-2; D perhaps matches TRBD2 (6 bases). The CDR3 has 14 residues. Trimming took 5 bases from V and 6 from J, leaving 13 bases between them. Germline V gene lookup returns CDR1 SGHTA and CDR2 FQGNSA. DNA of the CDR3: TGTGCCAGCAGCCTTCGGCGGGGCGCCGGGGAGCTGTTTTTT. The encoded protein is CASSLRRGAGELFF.

The V gene is TRBV12-3 or TRBV12-4, the J gene TRBJ1-4; a possible D gene is TRBD1 (6 bases). V lost 6 bases and J lost 3, with 14 bases in between. The CDR3 consists of 15 residues. CDR3 in DNA: TGTGCCAGCAGACGATTTCAGGGGTCTAATGAAAAACTGTTTTTT. It encodes CASRRFQGSNEKLFF.

Ten or more counts support this clonotype. The CDR3 bases are TGTGCCAGCAGCTTGGCGGGACGTAAGGCGAATACTCCGTTCTGGGAGCAGTACTTC. Encoded protein: CASSLAGRKANTPFWEQYF. J is TRBJ2-7 and V is TRBV7-2, with D perhaps matching TRBD2 (6 bases). The germline V and J ends were trimmed by 3 bases and 7 bases, with 31 bases remaining between them. There are 19 residues in the CDR3. From germline, CDR1 is SGHTA and CDR2 FQGNSA.

V gene TRBV7-4 combines with J gene TRBJ2-7, with 8 bases fitting TRBD2. Germline-derived CDR1 and CDR2 are SGHVT and SQSDAQ. The CDR3 is 14 amino acids. The ends lost 8 bases at V and 5 bases at J; junction bases unmatched: 11. The CDR3 nucleotides are TGTGCCAGCCGCGAACGAGCGGGAGTTCACGAGCAGTACTTC. This codes for CASRERAGVHEQYF.

This clonotype has at least ten counts. V usage is TRBV7-2 and J usage is TRBJ1-3; D unclear. Looked up from germline, CDR1 is SGHTA and CDR2 is FQGNSA. CDR3 length: 13 amino acids. V lost 5 bases, J lost 0 bases, and 5 bases lay in between. CDR3 region: CASSPLSGNTIYF. The DNA for the CDR3 is TGTGCCAGCAGCCCACTCTCTGGAAACACCATATATTTT. Together with reference TRBV7-2 and TRBJ1-3, the CDR3 gives the full variable domain: GAGVSQSPSNKVTEKGKDVELRCDPISGHTALYWYRQSLGQGLEFLIYFQGNSAPDKSGLPSDRFSAERTGGSVSTLTIQRTQQEDSAVYLCASSPLSGNTIYFGEGSWLTVV.

V gene TRBV20-1 combines with J gene TRBJ2-5; D might be TRBD2 (6 bases). Trimming pared 2 bases from V and 5 bases from J, leaving 15 bases between. Germline V CDR1 and CDR2: DFQATT, SNEGSKA (reference sequence). This CDR3 comprises 14 residues. The CDR3 DNA follows: TGCAGTGCTAGATTGGGGACTCGGGTGGAGACCCAGTACTTC. Translated: CSARLGTRVETQYF.

The CDR3: CASSLLAKNYEQYF. The CDR3 DNA reads as TGTGCCAGCAGCTTGTTAGCCAAGAACTACGAGCAGTACTTC. J is TRBJ2-7 and V is TRBV7-2; D unclear. V lost 3 bases and J 3 bases, leaving 12 bases between the germline ends. Germline V gives CDR1 SGHTA, CDR2 FQGNSA. The CDR3 has 14 amino acids. Looking up the rest from reference TRBV7-2 and TRBJ2-7 gives the full variable domain: GAGVSQSPSNKVTEKGKDVELRCDPISGHTALYWYRQSLGQGLEFLIYFQGNSAPDKSGLPSDRFSAERTGGSVSTLTIQRTQQEDSAVYLCASSLLAKNYEQYFGPGTRLTVT.

This clonotype showed up just a few times. V usage is TRBV7-2 and J usage is TRBJ2-7, with D possibly being TRBD2 (5 bases). The CDR3 sequence is 11 residues long. The germline gives CDR1 SGHTA, CDR2 FQGNSA. The ends were cut back, 7 bases at V and 3 bases at J, with 7 bases in the middle. Here the CDR3 reads CASNSGYEQYF. The DNA for the CDR3 is TGTGCCAGCAACAGCGGCTACGAGCAGTACTTC.

The J gene is TRBJ2-7, the V gene TRBV6-2 or TRBV6-3, with D tentatively TRBD2 (6 bases). The V gene lost 6 bases and the J gene lost 3 bases, with 18 bases spanning the gap. This CDR3 spans 15 amino acids. CDR1 MNHEY and CDR2 SVGEGT come from the germline V gene. The CDR3 here is CASRPVGAGFYEQYF. CDR3 nucleotide sequence: TGTGCCAGCAGGCCCGTGGGAGCGGGCTTCTACGAGCAGTACTTC.

The chain links TRBV6-1 to TRBJ2-3; 10 bases align to TRBD1. The CDR3 runs 15 residues. The trim removed 5 bases at V and 2 bases at J, leaving 4 bases unmatched. Per the germline V gene, CDR1 is MNHNS and CDR2 is SASEGT. For the CDR3, the DNA is TGTGCCAGCAGTCGACAGGGGGCCCTCACAGATACGCAGTATTTT. Protein product: CASSRQGALTDTQYF.

The chain recombines TRBV5-1 with TRBJ1-1; perhaps TRBD1 as D (5 bases). With 1 base removed from V and 5 bases from J, the gap between germline ends came to 15 bases. The CDR3 runs 15 residues. Germline assignment: CDR1 SGHRS and CDR2 YFSETQ. The CDR3 reads CASSLLGMGGTEAFF. Written as DNA, the CDR3 is TGCGCCAGCAGCTTGTTGGGAATGGGGGGAACTGAAGCTTTCTTT.

The J gene is TRBJ2-5, the V gene TRBV11-2; no reliable D call. V shed 2 bases and J shed 5 bases, with 6 bases lying between them. The CDR3 totals 12 residues. The germline CDR1 and CDR2 sequences are SGHAT and FQNNGV. CDR3 nucleotides: TGTGCCAGCAGCTTAACGATGGAGACCCAGTACTTC. It is translated as CASSLTMETQYF.